The 3 T cell receptor beta chains listed next were all sequenced from one sample in a study of T cell repertoires in cytomegalovirus infection. Their cognate antigens are unknown. One entry per CDR3 protein results from TCRdb running MiXCR on the reads. The sample has fewer than 850,000 distinct CDR3 sequences; about 27% are singletons. The sample consisted of cultured CD8+ T cells from PBMCs, taken from culture after CMV antigen stimulation. The receptor set was obtained from a human donor in good health (CMV status not recorded). Some clones in this sample may be carry-over from other donors' samples.

This chain's CDR3 is CASSPIGVLGANVLTF. The CDR3 DNA reads TGTGCCAGCAGCCCTATAGGAGTTCTCGGGGCCAACGTCCTGACTTTC. This sequence joins TRBV7-3 and TRBJ2-6; D is ambiguous. V lost 5 bases and J 4 bases, leaving 15 bases between the germline ends. There are 16 residues in the CDR3. Germline CDR1 reads SGHTA; CDR2 reads FQGTGA.

This clonotype turned up a few times. This sequence joins TRBV15 and TRBJ1-1, with D uncertain. Germline CDR1 reads LNHNV; CDR2 reads YYDKDF (reference sequence). The CDR3 loop spans 13 amino acids. V lost 5 bases, J lost 4 bases, and 11 bases lay in between. The CDR3 DNA follows: TGTGCCACCAGCGAGAAAATGGGCACTGAAGCTTTCTTT. It encodes CATSEKMGTEAFF.

In this sample, this clonotype turned up a few times. The gene calls are TRBV12-3 or TRBV12-4 and TRBJ2-7; D is unclear. V gave up 5 bases and J gave up 3 bases, with 14 bases separating them. This CDR3 has 14 residues. This CDR3 reads CASSIFYKNYEQYF. CDR3 DNA sequence: TGTGCCAGCAGTATTTTCTACAAGAACTACGAGCAGTACTTC.